This T cell receptor (beta chain) is drawn from a study of shared clonotypes between healthy human individuals. Whole-study findings and limits: Generally, estimated richness proved larger in naive subsets than it did in memory subsets. Rarefaction indicated that sorted-subset sequencing remained incomplete although depth was large. The genetic and exposure-history diversity represented was limited by few donors.

Sequenced by immunoSEQ multiplex PCR; TCRdb stores in-frame clones only, minus some. This sample yields about 1 million clones, of which roughly 80% are seen a single time; about 1.5% belongs to the top ten. A split of CD4+ cells into CD45RA+ naive and CD45RA-negative memory subsets was performed. The CDR3 is 13 amino acids. Looked up from germline, CDR1 is GTSNPN and CDR2 is SVGIG (reference sequence). The V end lost 5 bases, the J end lost 8 bases, and 15 bases lay between the germline ends. This clone turned up a few times. Antigen specificity is unknown. The sequencing sample was made of memory CD4+ T cells sorted from blood. The subset: CD45RA-negative fraction. The clonotype comes from a man aged 18 to 35 in good health. The V call is TRBV30, the J call TRBJ1-4; TRBD1 is a possible D gene (6 bases). CDR3 amino acids: CAWVDRSAEKLFF. Written as DNA, the CDR3 is TGTGCCTGGGTTGACAGGAGTGCGGAAAAACTGTTTTTT. Combining the CDR3 with reference TRBV30 and TRBJ1-4 gives the whole variable domain SQTIHQWPATLVQPVGSPLSLECTVEGTSNPNLYWYRQAAGRGLQLLFYSVGIGQISSEVPQNLSASRPQDRQFILSSKKLLLSDSGFYLCAWVDRSAEKLFFGSGTQLSVL.